The 10 T cell receptor beta chains presented below share a single source sample, sequenced in a study of blood T cell repertoires in COVID-19. Data came from immunoSEQ multiplex PCR; TCRdb stores just in-frame clones and leaves some out. The sample contains about 320,000 clones, 90% of which appear only once. The sequencing sample was made of PBMCs or T cells enriched from blood (not recorded which). These receptors were taken from a man aged 60-69 years who had recovered from COVID-19.

The J gene is TRBJ1-6, the V gene TRBV7-9, with D hard to call. The germline V gene has CDR1 SEHNR and CDR2 FQNEAQ (reference sequence). The CDR3 runs 14 residues. Deletions cut 2 bases from V and 9 bases from J, with 11 bases between. CDR3 amino acids: CASSLRSTGSPLHF. The CDR3 nucleotides read TGTGCCAGCAGCTTACGGTCTACCGGTTCACCCCTCCACTTT.

This clone was found a few times. The chain recombines TRBV2 with TRBJ1-3; D gene uncertain. The CDR3 runs to 15 residues. Trimming shortened V by 6 bases and J by 2 bases, and 14 bases separated the two germline ends. Germline CDR1 SNHLY, CDR2 FYNNEI. The CDR3 is CASSLIGPAGNTIYF. DNA of the CDR3: TGTGCCAGCAGCCTCATCGGTCCCGCTGGAAACACCATATATTTT.

With respect to this clone: This specimen includes other DNA sequences encoding the same CDR3. CDR3 in amino acids: CASSLVRGNTEAFF. In DNA, the CDR3 is TGTGCCAGCAGCTTAGTGAGGGGGAATACTGAAGCTTTCTTT. V is TRBV7-2 and J is TRBJ1-1; D is perhaps TRBD1 (6 bases). Germline V gives CDR1 SGHTA, CDR2 FQGNSA. CDR3 size: 14 residues. Trimming took off 1 base at V and 5 bases at J, with 11 bases between the two ends.

The genes are TRBV7-9 and TRBJ2-7, with TRBD1 matching over 9 bases. The CDR3 has 15 residues. The germline V gene has CDR1 SEHNR and CDR2 FQNEAQ (reference sequence). V lost 3 bases, J lost 2 bases, and 5 bases stayed unmatched. The CDR3 is CASSFGQGMTYEQYF. The CDR3 nucleotides read TGTGCCAGCAGCTTTGGACAGGGGATGACCTACGAGCAGTACTTC.

The V call is TRBV5-5, the J call TRBJ2-7, with a tentative D call TRBD1 (6 bases). CDR1 and CDR2 (germline): SGHKS, YYEKEE (reference sequence). Trimming took off 0 bases at V and 6 bases at J, with 13 bases between the two ends. This CDR3 is 14 amino acids long. The CDR3 DNA reads TGTGCCAGCAGCTTGGCAGGGGTTGCCAGCGAGCAGTACTTC. The encoded protein is CASSLAGVASEQYF.

V is TRBV2 and J is TRBJ1-1; no firm D call. Germline V CDR1 and CDR2: SNHLY, FYNNEI. Trimming took 4 bases from V and 6 from J, leaving 15 bases between them. The CDR3 is made up of 14 amino acids. CDR3 sequence reads: CASSVSSEVAEAFF. CDR3 bases: TGTGCCAGCAGTGTCTCAAGCGAGGTCGCTGAAGCTTTCTTT.

The rearrangement uses TRBV13 and TRBJ2-1; TRBD1 might be the D (6 bases). CDR1 and CDR2 from the germline V gene are PRHDT and FYEKMQ (reference sequence). This CDR3 region has 13 residues. Trimming cost V 5 bases and J 8 bases, with 13 bases left between them. The CDR3, as DNA: TGTGCCAGCAGCCCCAGGGGTGTCGATGAGCAGTTCTTC. It specifies CASSPRGVDEQFF.

This chain connects TRBV7-9 to TRBJ1-2; 10 positions match TRBD1. Trimming cost V 7 bases and J 2 bases; bases outside gene matches: 10. From germline, CDR1 is SEHNR and CDR2 FQNEAQ (reference sequence). The CDR3 contains 16 residues. CDR3 in amino acids: CASTRGQGYSNYGYTF. In nucleotides, the CDR3 is TGTGCCAGCACCAGGGGACAGGGGTATTCGAACTATGGCTACACCTTC.

In this sample, this clone turned up a few times. The V call is TRBV28, the J call TRBJ2-7, with D unclear. This CDR3 spans 11 amino acids. Trimming stripped 5 bases from V and 2 bases from J, with 4 bases between. The germline gives CDR1 MDHEN, CDR2 SYDVKM. CDR3 amino acids: CASSLAYEQYF. The CDR3 nucleotides read TGTGCCAGCAGTCTCGCCTACGAGCAGTACTTC. The full variable domain, with the rest looked up from reference TRBV28 and TRBJ2-7, is DVKVTQSSRYLVKRTGEKVFLECVQDMDHENMFWYRQDPGLGLRLIYFSYDVKMKEKGDIPEGYSVSREKKERFSLILESASTNQTSMYLCASSLAYEQYFGPGTRLTVT.

This chain links TRBV6-5 with TRBJ1-1; D ambiguous. Per the germline V gene, CDR1 is MNHEY and CDR2 is SVGAGI. V was cut by 3 bases and J by 4 bases, with 6 bases left in between. The CDR3 length is 12 residues. The CDR3 loop reads CASSYEGTEAFF. DNA of the CDR3: TGTGCCAGCAGTTATGAGGGCACTGAAGCTTTCTTT.